This T cell receptor (beta chain) came from a study of human T cells and chemical hapten exposure. TCRdb called the RACE reads again in MiXCR, with one record for every CDR3 protein. The top ten hold more than 1.3% of the sample, which has about 120,000 distinct CDR3 sequences, 12% seen once. Regarding time point: patch test 1, 2 weeks after DPC sensitization. The treatment: therapeutic diphenylcyclopropenone sensitization with weekly scalp DPC. Germline CDR1 MGHRA, CDR2 YSYEKL. V gave up 4 bases and J gave up 1 base, with 15 bases separating them. This CDR3 is built from 16 residues. In this sample, this clonotype turned up many times.

The sequenced sample was whole blood, obtained in connection with sensitization to the hapten diphenylcyclopropenone (DPC). The chain employs TRBV4-1 and TRBJ2-3; D unresolved. The sequence derives from a woman aged 45-65 years with alopecia areata. Some clones in this sample may be carry-over from other donors' samples. CDR3 in amino acids: CASSPILAWGTDTQYF. The CDR3 coding sequence is TGCGCCAGCAGCCCTATTTTGGCATGGGGCACAGATACGCAGTATTTT.